Shown below are 3 T cell receptor beta chains from a single sample sequenced in a study of patients and donors after allogeneic stem cell transplantation. In TCRdb, the RT-PCR reads were re-called with MiXCR into one record per CDR3 protein. This table has about 410,000 distinct CDR3 sequences, approximately 16% appearing once. Sequencing input: blood, either unsorted or a sorted T cell fraction (not recorded which). These receptor sequences come from a human donor who was either an allogeneic HSCT recipient or a stem cell or donor lymphocyte infusion donor (not recorded which). It is not recorded whose cells these are; they may come from a transplant donor.

The chain couples TRBV7-2 to TRBJ2-7, with D perhaps TRBD2 (5 bases). Trimming stripped 1 base from V and 7 bases from J, with 17 bases between. CDR3 length equals 15 residues. The germline gives CDR1 SGHTA, CDR2 FQGNSA. The CDR3 sequence: CASSLGTWRTWEQYF. CDR3 sequence (DNA): TGTGCCAGCAGCTTAGGAACTTGGAGGACCTGGGAGCAGTACTTC.

This clonotype was picked up a small number of times. The chain combines TRBV10-3 with TRBJ2-2, with 7 bases fitting TRBD1. This CDR3 contains 16 residues. Germline CDR1 reads ENHRY; CDR2 reads SYGVKD. With 4 bases clipped from V and 3 bases from J, the junction kept 8 bases outside the gene matches. As DNA, the CDR3 is TGTGCCATCAGTGGCCAAGGGGGCGGCGACACCGGGGAGCTGTTTTTT. This gives the protein CAISGQGGGDTGELFF.

The rearrangement joins TRBV7-3 to TRBJ1-1; D not certain. The CDR3 sequence is 16 residues long. Between the trimmed V and J ends, which lost 1 base and 0 bases, there was a span of 12 bases. From germline, CDR1 is SGHTA and CDR2 FQGTGA. The CDR3 DNA sequence: TGTGCCAGCAGCTTAAGTCGTCGACACATGAACACTGAAGCTTTCTTT. This sequence encodes CASSLSRRHMNTEAFF.